Presented here are 21 T cell receptor beta chains from one specimen sequenced in a study of PD-1 blockade in classical Hodgkin lymphoma. Every patient was affected by relapse after autologous stem cell transplantation, while exposure to brentuximab vedotin was not uniform. Assay: immunoSEQ multiplex PCR; the TCRdb copy retains only in-frame clones and omits some. This sample has about 98,000 clones, with around 81% found just once. This specimen was peripheral blood mononuclear cells (PBMCs), taken before the second cycle of nivolumab. Receptors originate from a human donor with classical Hodgkin lymphoma.

V gene TRBV6-1 combines with J gene TRBJ1-2, with 7 bases that match TRBD1. Germline CDR1 and CDR2: MNHNS and SASEGT. With 4 bases clipped from V and 4 bases from J, the junction kept 9 bases outside the gene matches. This CDR3 has 15 residues. CDR3 in DNA: TGTGCCAGCAGTGGATGGGACAGATCCAGCTATGGCTACACCTTC. It specifies CASSGWDRSSYGYTF.

This clone was recorded once. The chain employs TRBV10-3 and TRBJ2-7; weak D call: TRBD2 (6 bases). V was cut by 6 bases and J by 0 bases, with 12 bases left in between. This CDR3 spans 14 amino acids. Germline V CDR1 and CDR2: ENHRY, SYGVKD. In DNA form, the CDR3 reads TGTGCCATCAGCGCTGGGACTTCCTCCTACGAGCAGTACTTC. It translates to CAISAGTSSYEQYF.

Only a few counts were recorded for this clone. J is TRBJ1-2 and V is TRBV18; no clear D gene. Germline V gene data show CDR1 as KGHSH and CDR2 as LQKENI. V lost 2 bases to trimming and J lost 0 bases, with 13 bases between them. This CDR3 is built from 16 residues. The DNA for the CDR3 is TGTGCCAGCTCACCAGGGTTGGCGGCTACTAACTATGGCTACACCTTC. Its protein is CASSPGLAATNYGYTF.

This rearrangement joins TRBV25-1 to TRBJ1-1; D is undetermined. CDR1 and CDR2 (germline): MGHDK, SYGVNS. V lost 6 bases and J lost 0, with 20 bases in between. CDR3 size: 17 residues. The CDR3 region is CASSRFPPDLMNTEAFF. In DNA form, the CDR3 reads TGTGCCAGCAGCCGCTTCCCCCCTGATCTTATGAACACTGAAGCTTTCTTT. The variable domain in full, completed from reference TRBV25-1 and TRBJ1-1, reads EADIYQTPRYLVIGTGKKITLECSQTMGHDKMYWYQQDPGMELHLIHYSYGVNSTEKGDLSSESTVSRIRTEHFPLTLESARPSHTSQYLCASSRFPPDLMNTEAFFGQGTRLTVV.

This chain joins TRBV6-6 and TRBJ2-1; 11 positions agree with TRBD2. The germline V gene has CDR1 MNHNY and CDR2 SVGAGI (reference sequence). With V trimmed by 8 bases and J by 6 bases, 9 bases remained unmatched. The CDR3 spans 15 residues. CDR3 region: CASGPSGRMGNEQFF. Here the CDR3 DNA reads TGTGCCAGCGGACCTAGCGGGAGGATGGGCAATGAGCAGTTCTTC.

This clone was recorded once. The same CDR3 also results from other DNA sequences found in this sample. The chain carries TRBV30 and TRBJ1-5; D not resolved. V shed 0 bases and J shed 1 base, with 7 bases lying between them. Germline V CDR1 and CDR2: GTSNPN, SVGIG (reference sequence). CDR3 size: 14 residues. The CDR3 bases are TGTGCCTGGAGTGTAGGTGGAAGCAATCAGCCCCAGCATTTT. Translated, it gives CAWSVGGSNQPQHF.

V and J are TRBV7-3 and TRBJ2-3; maybe TRBD2 (6 bases). CDR1 and CDR2 (germline): SGHTA, FQGTGA. The CDR3 consists of 16 residues. V lost 4 bases and J 0 bases, leaving 14 bases between the germline ends. CDR3 loop: CASSSLSGVSTDTQYF. In DNA form, the CDR3 reads TGTGCCAGCAGCTCACTTAGCGGAGTCAGCACAGATACGCAGTATTTT. Based on the CDR3 plus reference TRBV7-3 and TRBJ2-3, the full variable domain is GAGVSQTPSNKVTEKGKYVELRCDPISGHTALYWYRQSLGQGPEFLIYFQGTGAADDSGLPNDRFFAVRPEGSVSTLKIQRTERGDSAVYLCASSSLSGVSTDTQYFGPGTRLTVL.

This clone occurred a few times. This chain connects TRBV2 to TRBJ1-2; 10 positions agree with TRBD1. In germline, CDR1 is SNHLY, CDR2 FYNNEI. The CDR3 is 12 amino acids. V shed 7 bases, J shed 8 bases, and the junction held 4 bases outside the gene matches. This chain's CDR3 is CASTGQGKGYTF. CDR3 nucleotides: TGTGCCAGCACGGGACAGGGGAAAGGCTACACCTTC.

Here the CDR3 DNA reads TGTGCCAGCAGCCCAGCGTCAGGGACACTAATTCAGTACTTC. Translating it yields CASSPASGTLIQYF. The chain uses TRBV28 and TRBJ2-4; possibly TRBD1 for D (6 bases). The V gene's germline CDR1 is MDHEN and CDR2 SYDVKM. V was pared by 6 bases and J by 10 bases, with 19 bases between. The CDR3 loop spans 14 amino acids.

The rearrangement links TRBV10-3 to TRBJ2-3; 9 nucleotides line up with TRBD2. With 6 bases clipped from V and 6 bases from J, the junction kept 1 base outside the gene matches. The CDR3 has 12 amino acids. Looked up from germline, CDR1 is ENHRY and CDR2 is SYGVKD. The DNA for the CDR3 is TGTGCCATCAGCCTAGCGGGGGATACGCAGTATTTT. Translation: CAISLAGDTQYF.

The V call is TRBV5-1, the J call TRBJ2-3, with TRBD2 matching 8 bases. The CDR3 spans 20 residues. V trimming: 0 bases; J trimming: 0 bases; junction bases outside the gene matches: 15. The germline V gene encodes CDR1 SGHRS and CDR2 YFSETQ. The CDR3 DNA reads as TGCGCCAGCAGCTTGGTCGCCGCGGGAGGTATTCCTTCTAGCACAGATACGCAGTATTTT. It translates to CASSLVAAGGIPSSTDTQYF.

V gene TRBV6-5 combines with J gene TRBJ1-1; D may be TRBD1 (5 bases). The germline gives CDR1 MNHEY, CDR2 SVGAGI. This CDR3 has 13 amino acids. Trimming cost V 2 bases and J 11 bases, with 15 bases left between them. In nucleotides, the CDR3 is TGTGCCAGCAGTTACGATAGGGGTATGGAGGCTTTCTTT. It yields the protein CASSYDRGMEAFF.

This chain links TRBV2 with TRBJ2-1; 7 positions agree with TRBD2. The germline gives CDR1 SNHLY, CDR2 FYNNEI. The CDR3 loop spans 15 amino acids. V trimming: 6 bases; J trimming: 3 bases; junction bases outside the gene matches: 8. CDR3 residues: CASREDAGDYNEQFF. CDR3 nucleotide sequence: TGTGCCAGCAGGGAGGACGCGGGGGACTACAATGAGCAGTTCTTC.

This chain uses TRBV5-1 with TRBJ2-2, with 10 bases aligning to TRBD1. The CDR3 contains 15 residues. Trimming cost V 4 bases and J 3 bases; bases outside gene matches: 3. Germline CDR1 SGHRS, CDR2 YFSETQ. CDR3 coding DNA: TGCGCCAGCAGCGAGGGGACAGGGGACACCGGGGAGCTGTTTTTT. As protein: CASSEGTGDTGELFF. Full variable domain (remainder filled in from reference TRBV5-1 and TRBJ2-2): KAGVTQTPRYLIKTRGQQVTLSCSPISGHRSVSWYQQTPGQGLQFLFEYFSETQRNKGNFPGRFSGRQFSNSRSEMNVSTLELGDSALYLCASSEGTGDTGELFFGEGSRLTVL.

The V call is TRBV7-2, the J call TRBJ2-5, with D possibly matching TRBD2 (6 bases). There are 16 residues in the CDR3. Germline CDR1 reads SGHTA; CDR2 reads FQGNSA. V was trimmed by 3 bases and J by 5 bases, leaving 19 bases between them. CDR3 sequence: CASSFIPIGGAETQYF. The DNA for the CDR3 is TGTGCCAGCAGCTTTATTCCGATCGGGGGAGCGGAGACCCAGTACTTC.

The chain carries TRBV4-3 and TRBJ2-1, with 8 bases identical to TRBD2. In germline, CDR1 is LGHNA, CDR2 YSLEER. J gave up 1 base and V 3 bases, and 5 bases lay outside the gene matches. CDR3 size: 16 residues. In DNA, the CDR3 is TGCGCCAGCAGCCAGGGGACTAGTGGTTCCTACAATGAGCAGTTCTTC. Protein product: CASSQGTSGSYNEQFF.

The sample holds a few counts of this clone. J is TRBJ2-3 and V is TRBV7-2, with 7 positions matching TRBD1. The CDR3 is 15 amino acids. Trimming removed 6 bases from V and 2 bases from J; junction bases left unmatched: 8. Germline values: CDR1 SGHTA, CDR2 FQGNSA. Here the CDR3 reads CASRFRGPTTDTQYF. CDR3 nucleotide sequence: TGTGCCAGCAGATTTAGGGGGCCTACCACAGATACGCAGTATTTT.

The V gene is TRBV2, the J gene TRBJ2-3, with no clear D. Trimming shortened V by 3 bases and J by 4 bases, and 5 bases separated the two germline ends. The CDR3 covers 12 residues. In germline, CDR1 is SNHLY, CDR2 FYNNEI. CDR3 DNA sequence: TGTGCCAGCAGTGACGACTCAGATACGCAGTATTTT. Translated, it gives CASSDDSDTQYF.

The chain links TRBV5-1 to TRBJ2-2, with D perhaps TRBD1 (5 bases). Between the trimmed V and J ends, which lost 2 bases and 4 bases, there was a span of 9 bases. The CDR3 runs to 14 residues. The germline gives CDR1 SGHRS, CDR2 YFSETQ. Here the CDR3 reads CASSLARATGELFF. DNA of the CDR3: TGCGCCAGCAGCTTAGCCAGGGCCACCGGGGAGCTGTTTTTT.

V is TRBV9 and J is TRBJ2-1, with 8 bases lining up with TRBD2. The length of the CDR3 is 15 residues. The ends lost 1 base at V and 2 bases at J; junction bases unmatched: 2. CDR1 SGDLS and CDR2 YYNGEE come from the germline V gene. The CDR3 sequence is CASSVTSGAYNEQFF. The CDR3 bases are TGTGCCAGCAGCGTAACTAGCGGAGCCTACAATGAGCAGTTCTTC.

The chain couples TRBV29-1 to TRBJ2-5; TRBD2 matches at 9 bases. V gave up 5 bases and J gave up 2 bases; unmatched junction bases: 9. Germline V CDR1 and CDR2: SQVTM, ANQGSEA. CDR3 length: 15 amino acids. CDR3 residues: CSVSSSGMIQETQYF. CDR3 coding DNA: TGCAGCGTTTCGTCTAGCGGGATGATACAAGAGACCCAGTACTTC. The full variable domain, completed using reference TRBV29-1 and TRBJ2-5, is SAVISQKPSRDICQRGTSLTIQCQVDSQVTMMFWYRQQPGQSLTLIATANQGSEATYESGFVIDKFPISRPNLTFSTLTVSNMSPEDSSIYLCSVSSSGMIQETQYFGPGTRLLVL.